This TCR beta chain appears in the sequencing data of a study of cytotoxic CD8 clonotypes in ibrutinib-treated CLL. Repertoires were generated with immunoSEQ multiplex PCR, while TCRdb's copy carries only in-frame clones and drops some. Here the sample spans roughly 180,000 clones, under 85% being singletons. TCR beta libraries used approximately 2 micrograms of genomic DNA from cryopreserved PBMCs. Study results and limitations: Clonality was higher at ibrutinib response and returned toward baseline at progression.

The CDR3 covers 16 residues. Comments on this clone: Its antigen is undetermined.

The receptor was derived from a human donor with chronic lymphocytic leukemia. J is TRBJ2-1 and V is TRBV21-1. TRBV21-1 represents a pseudogene. Source: PBMCs, taken after 24 months of ibrutinib treatment. The CDR3 DNA follows: TGTGCCAGCAGCAAAAGTGGGGTACTGCGATACAATGAGCAGTTCTTC. It translates to CASSKSGVLRYNEQFF.